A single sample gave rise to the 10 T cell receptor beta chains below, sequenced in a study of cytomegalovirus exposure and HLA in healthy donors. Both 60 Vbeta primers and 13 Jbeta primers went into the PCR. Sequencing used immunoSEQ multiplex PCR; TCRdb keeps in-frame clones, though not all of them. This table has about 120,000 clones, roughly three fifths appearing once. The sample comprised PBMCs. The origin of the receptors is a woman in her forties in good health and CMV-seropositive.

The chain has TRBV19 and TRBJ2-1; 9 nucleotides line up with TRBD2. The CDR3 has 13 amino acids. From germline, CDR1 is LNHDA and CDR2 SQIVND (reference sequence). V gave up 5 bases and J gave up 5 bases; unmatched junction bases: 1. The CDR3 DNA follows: TGTGCCAGTAGTCTAGCGGGGAACAATGAGCAGTTCTTC. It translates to CASSLAGNNEQFF.

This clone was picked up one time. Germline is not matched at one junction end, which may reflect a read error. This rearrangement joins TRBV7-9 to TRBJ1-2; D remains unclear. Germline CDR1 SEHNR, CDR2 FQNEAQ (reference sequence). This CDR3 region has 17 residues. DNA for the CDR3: TGTTCCAGCAGTTCTTCCGCGTGGTACAGCTCTAACTATGGCTACACCTTC. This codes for CSSSSSAWYSSNYGYTF.

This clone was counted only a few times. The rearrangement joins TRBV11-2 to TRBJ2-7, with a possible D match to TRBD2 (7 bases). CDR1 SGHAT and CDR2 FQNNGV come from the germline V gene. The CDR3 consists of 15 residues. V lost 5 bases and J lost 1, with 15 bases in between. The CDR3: CASSPRGGRSYEQYF. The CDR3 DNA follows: TGTGCCAGCAGCCCGAGGGGGGGCAGGTCCTACGAGCAGTACTTC.

The CDR3 DNA reads TGTGCCAGCAGCCCTCCGGGACTAGCGGACGAGCAGTACTTC. Translated: CASSPPGLADEQYF. The chain uses TRBV11-3 and TRBJ2-7; 11 bases agree with TRBD2. Germline V gene data show CDR1 as SGHNT and CDR2 as YENEEA. The CDR3 extends over 14 amino acids. The V and J ends lost 5 bases and 5 bases, in that order; junction bases with no gene match: 5.

For the CDR3, the DNA is TGTGCCAGCAGCCAAGACAGCTCTGGGGCCAACGTCCTGACTTTC. This translates into CASSQDSSGANVLTF. The chain links TRBV5-4 to TRBJ2-6; tentatively, D is TRBD1 (5 bases). V was pared by 4 bases and J by 0 bases, with 8 bases between. Germline V gene sequence: CDR1 SGHNT, CDR2 YYREEE (reference sequence). This CDR3 comprises 15 residues.

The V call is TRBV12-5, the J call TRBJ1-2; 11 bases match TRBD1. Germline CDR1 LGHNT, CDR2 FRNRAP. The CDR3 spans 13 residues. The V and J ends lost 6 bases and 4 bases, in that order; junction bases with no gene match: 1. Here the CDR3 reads CASGGTGGYGYTF. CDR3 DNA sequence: TGTGCTAGTGGGGGGACAGGGGGCTATGGCTACACCTTC.

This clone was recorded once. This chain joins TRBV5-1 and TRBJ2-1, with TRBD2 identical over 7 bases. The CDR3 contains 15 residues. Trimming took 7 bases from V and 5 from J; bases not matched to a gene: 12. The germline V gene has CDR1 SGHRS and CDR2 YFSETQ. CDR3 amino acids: CASYHSSGSHNEQFF. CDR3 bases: TGCGCCAGCTATCACAGTAGCGGGTCTCACAATGAGCAGTTCTTC.

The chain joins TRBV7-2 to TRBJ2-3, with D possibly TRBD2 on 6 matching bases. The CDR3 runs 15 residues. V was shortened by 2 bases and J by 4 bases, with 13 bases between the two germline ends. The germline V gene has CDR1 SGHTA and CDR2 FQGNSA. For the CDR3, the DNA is TGTGCCAGCAGCTTAAGTGGCGGGACCGCAGATACGCAGTATTTT. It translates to CASSLSGGTADTQYF.

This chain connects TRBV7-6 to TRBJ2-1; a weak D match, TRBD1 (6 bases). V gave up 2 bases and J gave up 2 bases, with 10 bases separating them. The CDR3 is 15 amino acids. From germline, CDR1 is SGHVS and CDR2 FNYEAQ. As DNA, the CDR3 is TGTGCCAGCAGCTTACAGGGGTCGCCCTACAATGAGCAGTTCTTC. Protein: CASSLQGSPYNEQFF.

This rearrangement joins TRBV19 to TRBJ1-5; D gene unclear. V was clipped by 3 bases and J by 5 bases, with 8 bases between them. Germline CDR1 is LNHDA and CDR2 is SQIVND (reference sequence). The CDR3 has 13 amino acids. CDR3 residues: CASSIIGDQPQHF. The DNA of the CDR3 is TGTGCCAGTAGTATTATCGGTGATCAGCCCCAGCATTTT.